One sample yielded the 14 T cell receptor beta chains listed below, sequenced in a study of blood T cell repertoires in COVID-19. Clones were read by immunoSEQ multiplex PCR, and TCRdb kept only the in-frame ones, dropping some. Altogether a few hundred thousand clones are present, around 88% being singletons, with the ten largest covering over 1.2%. Input material: peripheral blood. These receptors all come from a man at least 80 years old with acute or convalescent COVID-19.

The genes are TRBV28 and TRBJ2-6; TRBD1 matches at 9 bases. The CDR3 consists of 18 residues. Germline lookup yields CDR1 MDHEN and CDR2 SYDVKM. With V trimmed by 6 bases and J by 0 bases, 9 bases remained unmatched. In nucleotides, the CDR3 is TGTGCCAGCAGCCCGAGGGGACAGGGAAACTCTGGGGCCAACGTCCTGACTTTC. Amino acid sequence: CASSPRGQGNSGANVLTF.

A single count supports this clone. The chain couples TRBV4-2 to TRBJ1-4; D unresolved. The germline gives CDR1 LGHNA, CDR2 YNFKEQ. Trimming left V 4 bases short and J 8 bases short, with 20 bases between. The CDR3 runs to 16 residues. The CDR3 loop is CASSPQPDFAGEKLFF. The CDR3 bases are TGTGCCAGCAGCCCCCAACCCGACTTTGCCGGAGAAAAACTGTTTTTT.

The CDR3 DNA is TGTGCCAGCAGCTCGGAGCCAGGGGCAGCCTACGAGCAGTACTTC. This codes for CASSSEPGAAYEQYF. This sequence joins TRBV7-6 and TRBJ2-7; D might be TRBD1 (6 bases). V was shortened by 4 bases and J by 2 bases, with 15 bases between the two germline ends. Germline CDR1 is SGHVS and CDR2 is FNYEAQ. The CDR3 contains 15 residues.

This chain uses TRBV19 with TRBJ2-3; 15 bases are a match to TRBD2. V was pared by 3 bases and J by 5 bases, with 0 bases of the junction left unmatched. This CDR3 is built from 15 residues. From germline, CDR1 is LNHDA and CDR2 SQIVND (reference sequence). Here the CDR3 DNA reads TGTGCCAGTAGTATGGGACTAGCGGGGGGAGATACGCAGTATTTT. Protein sequence: CASSMGLAGGDTQYF.

This clone was found a few times. The chain carries TRBV3-1 (or the pseudogene TRBV3-2) and TRBJ1-2; D gene unclear. V was shortened by 5 bases and J by 6 bases, with 10 bases between the two germline ends. This CDR3 has 12 residues. Germline V lookup: CDR1 LGHDT, CDR2 YNNKEL (reference sequence). The CDR3 DNA reads TGTGCCAGCAGCGCCACCGGTGATGGCTACACCTTC. Translating gives CASSATGDGYTF.

The V gene is TRBV2, the J gene TRBJ2-3, with a weak D call TRBD2 (5 bases). Germline CDR1 and CDR2: SNHLY and FYNNEI. The CDR3 runs to 14 residues. The germline V and J ends were trimmed by 4 bases and 4 bases, with 12 bases remaining between them. The CDR3 here is CASSAPSGADTQYF. CDR3 DNA: TGTGCCAGCAGTGCACCTTCCGGGGCAGATACGCAGTATTTT.

CDR3 sequence: CASSLASGTGGFEQYF. The CDR3, as DNA: TGCGCCAGCAGCTTGGCCTCCGGGACAGGGGGCTTCGAGCAGTACTTC. The chain employs TRBV5-1 and TRBJ2-7, with 12 nucleotides matching TRBD1. CDR3 length: 16 amino acids. Germline V CDR1 and CDR2: SGHRS, YFSETQ. V dropped 0 bases and J dropped 6; count of bases not matched to a gene: 7.

The chain joins TRBV7-2 to TRBJ1-3, with TRBD1 as a possible D gene (6 bases). The CDR3 has 17 amino acids. Trimming left V 5 bases short and J 0 bases short, with 17 bases between. Looked up from germline, CDR1 is SGHTA and CDR2 is FQGNSA. The CDR3 spells CASSEPGQRSSGNTIYF. The CDR3, as DNA: TGTGCCAGCAGCGAGCCAGGACAGAGAAGCTCTGGAAACACCATATATTTT. Complete variable domain (other parts from reference TRBV7-2 and TRBJ1-3): GAGVSQSPSNKVTEKGKDVELRCDPISGHTALYWYRQSLGQGLEFLIYFQGNSAPDKSGLPSDRFSAERTGGSVSTLTIQRTQQEDSAVYLCASSEPGQRSSGNTIYFGEGSWLTVV.

The rearrangement joins TRBV5-6 to TRBJ2-7, with 7 bases fitting TRBD1. There are 14 residues in the CDR3. The germline gives CDR1 SGHDT, CDR2 YYEEEE. Germline trimming cut 0 bases from V and 3 bases from J; bases unmatched to any gene: 3. The CDR3 protein is CASSLGQGSYEQYF. The CDR3 bases are TGTGCCAGCAGCTTGGGACAGGGAAGCTACGAGCAGTACTTC.

The V call is TRBV3-1 (or the pseudogene TRBV3-2), the J call TRBJ1-1; D remains ambiguous. Germline values: CDR1 LGHDT, CDR2 YNNKEL (reference sequence). CDR3 size: 15 residues. With 0 bases removed from V and 1 base from J, the gap between germline ends came to 9 bases. The chain's CDR3 is CASSQEKAPNTEAFF. The DNA for the CDR3 is TGTGCCAGCAGCCAAGAGAAAGCTCCGAACACTGAAGCTTTCTTT.

This chain joins TRBV14 and TRBJ2-1; perhaps TRBD2 as D (6 bases). This CDR3 spans 14 amino acids. Germline CDR1 SGHDN, CDR2 FVKESK. V lost 4 bases and J 5 bases, leaving 12 bases between the germline ends. CDR3 sequence: CASSRGTGNNEQFF. The CDR3 nucleotides read TGTGCCAGCAGCCGCGGGACTGGGAACAATGAGCAGTTCTTC. The full variable domain, its missing parts supplied by reference TRBV14 and TRBJ2-1, is EAGVTQFPSHSVIEKGQTVTLRCDPISGHDNLYWYRRVMGKEIKFLLHFVKESKQDESGMPNNRFLAERTGGTYSTLKVQPAELEDSGVYFCASSRGTGNNEQFFGPGTRLTVL.

The CDR3 protein is CASPQRGRDENIQYF. Written as DNA, the CDR3 is TGTGCCAGCCCACAGAGGGGGCGGGATGAAAACATTCAGTACTTC. The V call is TRBV27, the J call TRBJ2-4; TRBD1 might be the D (7 bases). Germline V CDR1 and CDR2: MNHEY, SMNVEV (reference sequence). The CDR3 contains 15 residues. Trimming removed 8 bases from V and 5 bases from J, with 19 bases in between.

The J gene is TRBJ1-4, the V gene TRBV6-2 or TRBV6-3; no reliable D call. The CDR3 consists of 15 residues. Per germline, CDR1 MNHEY and CDR2 SVGEGT. With 4 bases removed from V and 0 bases from J, the gap between germline ends came to 9 bases. The CDR3 region has the DNA TGTGCCAGCAGTTTGGGCAGAACAACTAATGAAAAACTGTTTTTT. The encoded protein is CASSLGRTTNEKLFF.

This clone was recorded once. This chain uses TRBV10-3 with TRBJ1-1; D gene ambiguous. Trimming stripped 2 bases from V and 1 base from J, with 11 bases between. This CDR3 has 15 residues. The V gene's germline CDR1 is ENHRY and CDR2 SYGVKD. CDR3 bases: TGTGCCATCAGTGAGATACCGGGAGGGAACACTGAAGCTTTCTTT. Its protein is CAISEIPGGNTEAFF.